These T cell receptor beta chains were read from a single sample in a study of blood T cell repertoires in COVID-19. Assay: immunoSEQ multiplex PCR; the TCRdb copy retains only in-frame clones and omits some. The table lists 150,000 or so clones, roughly 90% of them singletons. The material sequenced was peripheral blood. Receptors originate from a man aged 50-60 years with acute or convalescent COVID-19. Both conserved end residues are part of each CDR3. A D gene is named only where the DNA matches it firmly. Clone size is not always given. Where it is, it says once, few, many or a class for expanded clones.

length,size,D,V,J,DNA,CDR3
16,-,-,TRBV6-1,TRBJ1-6,TGTGCCAGCAGTGAATCCCCTCGCGGGCGTTATTCACCCCTCCACTTT,CASSESPRGRYSPLHF
15,-,TRBD1,TRBV6-5,TRBJ1-3,TGTGCCAGCAGTAACACAGGGGGCCCTGGAAACACCATATATTTT,CASSNTGGPGNTIYF
12,-,TRBD1,TRBV5-1,TRBJ1-1,TGCGCCAGCAGCGGACAGGGCTTTCGTGCTTTCTTT,CASSGQGFRAFF
13,-,-,TRBV6-1,TRBJ1-5,TGTGCCAGCAGTGAGGCAGGAAATCAGCCCCAGCATTTT,CASSEAGNQPQHF
13,-,TRBD1,TRBV10-3,TRBJ1-1,TGTGCCATCGGAGGGGGCAGGAACACTGAAGCTTTCTTT,CAIGGGRNTEAFF
17,-,TRBD1,TRBV4-2,TRBJ2-4,TGTGCCAGCAGCCAGATAACAGGGGGACCTGATAAAAACATTCAGTACTTC,CASSQITGGPDKNIQYF
19,-,TRBD1,TRBV7-6,TRBJ2-2,TGTGCCAGCAGCTTAGGAACCAGTGGACAGGGACCAAACACCGGGGAGCTGTTTTTT,CASSLGTSGQGPNTGELFF
13,-,TRBD2,TRBV11-2,TRBJ2-1,TGTGCCAGCAGCTTAGCGGGGGGCAATGAGCAGTTCTTC,CASSLAGGNEQFF
13,-,TRBD1,TRBV3-1/TRBV3-2,TRBJ1-2,TGTGCCAGCAGCCAAGGGGGGACAGGGGGCATCTACTTC,CASSQGGTGGIYF
13,-,-,TRBV18,TRBJ1-2,TGTGCCAGCTCCCCCAGGGGTGTAGAAGGCTACACCTTC,CASSPRGVEGYTF
15,-,TRBD2,TRBV19,TRBJ2-2,TGTGCCAGTAGTATGGGCGGGGGGCCCCCCGGGGAGCTGTTTTTT,CASSMGGGPPGELFF
16,once,TRBD1,TRBV7-2,TRBJ1-2,TGTGCCAGCAGCTTAGTAGCGGGACAGGGGGCCAAGGGCTACACCTTC,CASSLVAGQGAKGYTF
12,-,-,TRBV28,TRBJ2-1,TGTGCCAGCGCGCGGACATACAATGAGCAGTTCTTC,CASARTYNEQFF
19,-,TRBD2,TRBV28,TRBJ2-2,TGTGCCAGCAGTTTAGGTTCCCCCCATAGCGGGAGCAGGACCGGGGAGCTGTTTTTT,CASSLGSPHSGSRTGELFF
14,-,TRBD1,TRBV4-1,TRBJ2-1,TGCGCCAGCAGCCACATGACAGGGGTCAATGAGCAGTTCTTC,CASSHMTGVNEQFF
15,-,TRBD2,TRBV29-1,TRBJ2-3,TGCAGCGTTGGGCTAGCGGGTGGCATAGGGGATACGCAGTATTTT,CSVGLAGGIGDTQYF
15,-,-,TRBV10-3,TRBJ1-6,TGTGCCATCAGTGACCCGGGGGTCGGTAATTCACCCCTCCACTTT,CAISDPGVGNSPLHF
17,few,TRBD1,TRBV28,TRBJ1-4,TGTGCCAGCATAACCCGGGACAGGGTCGTTGAGAATGAAAAACTGTTTTTT,CASITRDRVVENEKLFF
15,few,-,TRBV13,TRBJ1-3,TGTGCCAGCAGCTTAAGAGGGGGCTCTGGAAACACCATATATTTT,CASSLRGGSGNTIYF
16,-,TRBD2,TRBV2,TRBJ2-2,TGTGCCAGCACCCCCGTTCGGGGGGGGAACACCGGGGAGCTGTTTTTT,CASTPVRGGNTGELFF
15,-,TRBD2,TRBV5-1,TRBJ2-7,TGCGCCAGCAGCCCTAGGGCCAGCGGGAGCTACGAGCAGTACTTC,CASSPRASGSYEQYF
16,-,TRBD2,TRBV7-9,TRBJ2-7,TGTGCCAGCAGCTTAGTCCCTGGGGGGGAGACCTTCGAGCAGTACTTC,CASSLVPGGETFEQYF
12,-,-,TRBV4-3,TRBJ1-1,TGCGCCAGCAGCCAAGGTGAGGGAGGAGCTTTCTTT,CASSQGEGGAFF
14,-,TRBD1,TRBV4-3,TRBJ1-1,TGCGCCAGCAGCCAAACAGGGGGGGCCACTGAAGCTTTCTTT,CASSQTGGATEAFF
15,-,-,TRBV27,TRBJ2-2,TGTGCCAGCAGTTCCGGGACAAGGAACACCGGGGAGCTGTTTTTT,CASSSGTRNTGELFF
16,-,TRBD2,TRBV7-9,TRBJ2-2,TGTGCCAGCAGCTCTCTAGCGGGGGGGTACACCGGGGAGCTGTTTTTT,CASSSLAGGYTGELFF
16,-,-,TRBV7-2,TRBJ2-6,TGTGCCAGCAGCTTAGCGGGGCGCTCTGGGGCCAACGTCCTGACTTTC,CASSLAGRSGANVLTF
17,-,-,TRBV10-2,TRBJ2-3,TGCGCCAGCAGTGCTAGTTGGGACTCCCCGCTCACAGATACGCAGTATTTT,CASSASWDSPLTDTQYF
15,-,-,TRBV28,TRBJ1-4,TGTGCCAGCAGCCATCTTCAGGGGATGGGTGAAAAACTGTTTTTT,CASSHLQGMGEKLFF
15,few,-,TRBV21-1,TRBJ2-4,TGTGCCAGCAGCAGAGGGGCGGGAGACAAAAACATTCAGTACTTC,CASSRGAGDKNIQYF
17,-,TRBD1,TRBV18,TRBJ2-7,TGTGCCAGCTCACAAACCCAAGGACAGGGATCTCCCTACGAGCAGTACTTC,CASSQTQGQGSPYEQYF
14,-,TRBD1,TRBV15,TRBJ1-2,TGTGCCACCAGCGCCCGACAGGGGGCAATTGGCTACACCTTC,CATSARQGAIGYTF
16,-,TRBD1,TRBV4-1,TRBJ1-6,TGCGCCAGCAGCCAAGATGGGTCAGGGGGGACTTCACCCCTCCACTTT,CASSQDGSGGTSPLHF
15,-,-,TRBV5-4,TRBJ2-3,TGTGCCAGCAGCTTGGGGACAGTAGGCACAGATACGCAGTATTTT,CASSLGTVGTDTQYF
16,once,TRBD1,TRBV11-2,TRBJ1-5,TGTGCCAGCAGCCCAGACACGGGACAGGGAATTCAGCCCCAGCATTTT,CASSPDTGQGIQPQHF
15,-,-,TRBV9,TRBJ1-3,TGTGCCAGCAGTCCTACAGGGAGCTCTGGAAACACCATATATTTT,CASSPTGSSGNTIYF
14,-,-,TRBV25-1,TRBJ1-1,TGTGCCAGCAGTGCCGGACTGATGAACACTGAAGCTTTCTTT,CASSAGLMNTEAFF